Below are 8 T cell receptor beta chains sequenced from a single sample in a study of blood T cell repertoires in COVID-19. Sequencing was performed with immunoSEQ multiplex PCR; in TCRdb, only in-frame clones are kept and a portion is missing. The sample lists over 200,000 clones, 88% seen once, with 2.5% to 3.5% in the top ten. Input material: peripheral blood. Receptor source: a woman aged 60 to 75 with acute or convalescent COVID-19.

Written as DNA, the CDR3 is TGTGCCTGGAGTGCCGCCGGGACTAGCGCTGCCGGGGAGCTGTTTTTT. Translation: CAWSAAGTSAAGELFF. V and J are TRBV30 and TRBJ2-2, with 10 bases that match TRBD2. CDR3 size: 16 residues. Germline-derived CDR1 and CDR2 are GTSNPN and SVGIG (reference sequence). After removal of 1 base from V and 6 bases from J, the junction contained 8 bases not matched to a gene.

The V gene is TRBV7-2, the J gene TRBJ2-5, with D possibly TRBD2 on 5 matching bases. Germline-derived CDR1 and CDR2 are SGHTA and FQGNSA. CDR3 length equals 15 residues. V gave up 4 bases and J gave up 5 bases, with 17 bases separating them. DNA of the CDR3: TGTGCCAGCAGCTACGGCCCTCTCCGGAGGGAGACCCAGTACTTC. Amino acid sequence: CASSYGPLRRETQYF.

The chain combines TRBV28 with TRBJ2-1; possible D gene TRBD2, 5 bases. The CDR3 has 14 residues. Trimming shortened V by 6 bases and J by 3 bases, and 12 bases separated the two germline ends. Germline CDR1 and CDR2: MDHEN and SYDVKM. CDR3 residues: CASSRRAGYNEQFF. The DNA of the CDR3 is TGTGCCAGCAGCCGCCGCGCGGGCTACAATGAGCAGTTCTTC.

This sequence joins TRBV7-2 and TRBJ2-7; D unclear. Trimming shortened V by 4 bases and J by 2 bases, and 6 bases separated the two germline ends. Germline CDR1 reads SGHTA; CDR2 reads FQGNSA. The CDR3 covers 12 residues. For the CDR3, the DNA is TGTGCCAGCAGCTCGACAACCTACGAGCAGTACTTC. Translating gives CASSSTTYEQYF. The complete variable domain, with remaining parts taken from reference TRBV7-2 and TRBJ2-7, reads GAGVSQSPSNKVTEKGKDVELRCDPISGHTALYWYRQSLGQGLEFLIYFQGNSAPDKSGLPSDRFSAERTGGSVSTLTIQRTQQEDSAVYLCASSSTTYEQYFGPGTRLTVT.

The rearrangement links TRBV6-2 or TRBV6-3 to TRBJ2-7, with 9 bases matching TRBD2. V gave up 6 bases and J gave up 0 bases; unmatched junction bases: 3. The length of the CDR3 is 14 residues. CDR1 MNHEY and CDR2 SVGEGT come from the germline V gene. The CDR3 nucleotides read TGTGCCAGCAGCTTAGCGGGGGCCTCCTACGAGCAGTACTTC. Residues: CASSLAGASYEQYF.

The rearrangement links TRBV18 to TRBJ2-6; the match to TRBD1 covers 10 bases. Germline assignment: CDR1 KGHSH and CDR2 LQKENI. V lost 5 bases to trimming and J lost 1 base; unmatched junction nucleotides: 2. This CDR3 region has 16 residues. The CDR3 loop reads CASSWTGGSGANVLTF. CDR3 sequence (DNA): TGTGCCAGCTCATGGACAGGGGGTTCTGGGGCCAACGTCCTGACTTTC.

The chain employs TRBV3-1 (or the pseudogene TRBV3-2) and TRBJ2-1, with 9 bases that match TRBD2. The V gene end was trimmed by 0 bases and the J gene end by 9 bases; junction bases not matched to a gene: 9. Germline V lookup: CDR1 LGHDT, CDR2 YNNKEL (reference sequence). The length of the CDR3 is 16 residues. The CDR3 DNA reads TGTGCCAGCAGCCAAGATTTAGCGGGGGCTCTAGGTGAGCAGTTCTTC. It yields the protein CASSQDLAGALGEQFF.

V and J are TRBV5-1 and TRBJ2-3; D may be TRBD2 (7 bases). The CDR3 totals 14 residues. Per the germline V gene, CDR1 is SGHRS and CDR2 is YFSETQ. Deletions cut 1 base from V and 5 bases from J, with 11 bases between. The CDR3 sequence: CASSLLGGRDTQYF. The CDR3 DNA reads TGCGCCAGCAGCTTGTTGGGGGGGCGAGATACGCAGTATTTT.